What follows is one T cell receptor (beta chain) and its context. This sample is drawn from a study of cytomegalovirus exposure and HLA in healthy donors. Study at large: According to later analysis, the same platform produced the 120 validation and several hundred first-cohort repertoires.

Libraries were prepared by immunoSEQ multiplex PCR; TCRdb keeps only in-frame clonotypes and omits some of them. The sample records under 250,000 clones, around 80% being singletons. Looked up from germline, CDR1 is ENHRY and CDR2 is SYGVKD. This CDR3 region has 13 residues. The ends were cut back, 4 bases at V and 7 bases at J, with 11 bases in the middle. The donors formed part of the 120-subject validation cohort, distinct from the roughly 630-subject first cohort. Input material: PBMCs. This receptor was taken from a woman in her thirties in good health and CMV-seronegative. V gene TRBV10-3 combines with J gene TRBJ1-5; maybe TRBD1 (5 bases). CDR3: CAISGAGRQPQHF. The CDR3 DNA reads TGTGCCATCAGTGGGGCAGGGCGACAGCCCCAGCATTTT.